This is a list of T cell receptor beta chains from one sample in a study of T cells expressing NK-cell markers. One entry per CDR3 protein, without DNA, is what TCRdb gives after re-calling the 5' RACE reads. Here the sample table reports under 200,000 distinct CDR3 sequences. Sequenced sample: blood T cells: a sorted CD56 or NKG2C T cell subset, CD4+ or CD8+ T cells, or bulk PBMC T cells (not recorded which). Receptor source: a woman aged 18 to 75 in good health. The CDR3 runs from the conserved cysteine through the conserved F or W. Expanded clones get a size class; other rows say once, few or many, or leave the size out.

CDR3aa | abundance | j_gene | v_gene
CASSVEGASITSTDTQYF | - | TRBJ2-3 | TRBV9
CASSPGLKQRGNEQFF | medium-sized | TRBJ2-1 | TRBV12-3/TRBV12-4
CSVESAKGAGGYTF | - | TRBJ1-2 | TRBV29-1
CASSLQPGGTDTQYF | - | TRBJ2-3 | TRBV27
CASRETSGVNEQFF | - | TRBJ2-1 | TRBV3-1
CASTAQGSGELFF | - | TRBJ2-2 | TRBV12-3/TRBV12-4
CATSRDLGGGETQYF | - | TRBJ2-5 | TRBV15
CAIRSDKGGYGYTF | - | TRBJ1-2 | TRBV10-3
CASTLDRGSTGELFF | - | TRBJ2-2 | TRBV2
CASSLNAIGEAFF | - | TRBJ1-1 | TRBV7-2
CASRLGLDGANVLTF | - | TRBJ2-6 | TRBV27
CASSLGRPDLAGLAGKQFF | - | TRBJ2-1 | TRBV5-1
CASSLSTGLAGETQYF | - | TRBJ2-5 | TRBV5-1
CASSTSGAGTDTQYF | - | TRBJ2-3 | TRBV5-1